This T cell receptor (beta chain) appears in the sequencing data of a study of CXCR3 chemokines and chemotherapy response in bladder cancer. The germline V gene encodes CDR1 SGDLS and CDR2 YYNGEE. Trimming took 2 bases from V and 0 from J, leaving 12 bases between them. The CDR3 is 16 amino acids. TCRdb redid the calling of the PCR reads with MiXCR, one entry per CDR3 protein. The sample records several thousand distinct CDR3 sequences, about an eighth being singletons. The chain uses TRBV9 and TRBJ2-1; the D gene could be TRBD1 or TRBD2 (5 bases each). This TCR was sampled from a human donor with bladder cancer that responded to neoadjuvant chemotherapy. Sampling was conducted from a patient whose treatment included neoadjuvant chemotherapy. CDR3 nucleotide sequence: TGTGCCAGCAGCGTCACCCCTGGGGGCTCCTACAATGAGCAGTTCTTC. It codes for CASSVTPGGSYNEQFF.